This T cell receptor (beta chain) came from a study of cytomegalovirus exposure and HLA in healthy donors. Notes on the study in general: An analysis that was carried out later associated 16,951 TCR beta sequences with HLA alleles at 0.05 false discovery rate.

Points on this clone: What it binds is unknown.

The PCR made use of 60 Vbeta and 13 Jbeta primers. Sequenced by immunoSEQ multiplex PCR; TCRdb stores in-frame clones only, minus some. The table shows roughly 190,000 clones, with more than 75% occurring only once. The CDR3 runs to 13 residues. The V gene end was trimmed by 6 bases and the J gene end by 6 bases; junction bases not matched to a gene: 8. CDR1 is SNHLY and CDR2 is FYNNEI in the germline V gene. Source material: PBMCs. This chain uses TRBV2 with TRBJ2-7, with 7 bases matching TRBD2. The clonotype comes from a woman in her 50s in good health and CMV-seropositive. CDR3 DNA: TGTGCCAGCAGGGGAGGGACTGTAGCCGAGCAGTACTTC. Its translation is CASRGGTVAEQYF.